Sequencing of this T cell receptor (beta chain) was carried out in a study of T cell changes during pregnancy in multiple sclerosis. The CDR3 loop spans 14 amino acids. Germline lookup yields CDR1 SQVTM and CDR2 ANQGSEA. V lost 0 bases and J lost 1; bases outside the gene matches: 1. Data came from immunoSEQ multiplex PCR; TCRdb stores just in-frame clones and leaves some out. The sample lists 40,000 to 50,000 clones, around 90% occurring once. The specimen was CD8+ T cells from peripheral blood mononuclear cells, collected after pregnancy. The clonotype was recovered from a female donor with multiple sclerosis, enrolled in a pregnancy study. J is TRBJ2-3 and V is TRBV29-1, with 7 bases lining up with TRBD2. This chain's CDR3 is CSVEDLAGTDTQYF. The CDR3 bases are TGCAGCGTTGAAGATCTAGCGGGCACAGATACGCAGTATTTT.